This entry lists 10 T cell receptor beta chains sequenced from one sample in a study of cytomegalovirus exposure and HLA in healthy donors. With 60 Vbeta and 13 Jbeta primers, the PCR was carried out. Using immunoSEQ multiplex PCR, the repertoire was profiled, and TCRdb retains in-frame clones only, with some absent. The top ten hold 1% to 1.5% of the sample, which has approximately 200,000 clones, more than 75% seen once. The sample comprised PBMCs. These TCRs come from a human donor in good health.

V usage is TRBV5-1 and J usage is TRBJ2-3; maybe TRBD1 (6 bases). The CDR3 spans 15 residues. The V and J ends lost 4 bases and 4 bases respectively, with 16 bases between them. Germline loops: CDR1 SGHRS, CDR2 YFSETQ. The CDR3 DNA sequence: TGCGCCAGCAGCGGGGTAGAGAGGGGGTCAGATACGCAGTATTTT. It yields the protein CASSGVERGSDTQYF. The full variable domain, its missing parts supplied by reference TRBV5-1 and TRBJ2-3, is KAGVTQTPRYLIKTRGQQVTLSCSPISGHRSVSWYQQTPGQGLQFLFEYFSETQRNKGNFPGRFSGRQFSNSRSEMNVSTLELGDSALYLCASSGVERGSDTQYFGPGTRLTVL.

This clone counts as medium-sized (0.01 to 0.1%). V usage is TRBV4-3 and J usage is TRBJ2-7, with 10 bases identical to TRBD2. In germline, CDR1 is LGHNA, CDR2 YSLEER. CDR3 length: 17 residues. V gave up 0 bases and J gave up 6 bases; unmatched junction bases: 11. CDR3 region: CASSQEAVAGGQGEQYF. The CDR3 DNA reads TGCGCCAGCAGCCAAGAGGCGGTAGCGGGAGGTCAAGGCGAGCAGTACTTC.

V is TRBV4-3 and J is TRBJ2-7; TRBD2 matches 10 bases. The CDR3 totals 15 residues. V was clipped by 5 bases and J by 3 bases; unmatched bases: 7. From germline, CDR1 is LGHNA and CDR2 YSLEER. The CDR3 DNA is TGCGCCAGCAGCGTACTAGCGGGGTCGGGCTACGAGCAGTACTTC. Its protein is CASSVLAGSGYEQYF.

The chain couples TRBV2 to TRBJ2-3; the D gene is possibly TRBD2 (5 bases). Germline V gene data show CDR1 as SNHLY and CDR2 as FYNNEI. V lost 3 bases and J 0 bases, leaving 7 bases between the germline ends. This CDR3 comprises 14 residues. This CDR3 reads CASSEGRSTDTQYF. The CDR3 bases are TGTGCCAGCAGTGAGGGGAGAAGCACAGATACGCAGTATTTT.

The chain has TRBV5-4 and TRBJ2-7; TRBD1 matches 10 bases. The CDR3 consists of 16 residues. The trim removed 2 bases at V and 4 bases at J, leaving 9 bases unmatched. CDR1 is SGHNT and CDR2 is YYREEE in the germline V gene (reference sequence). The CDR3 protein is CASSLPGTGAGYEQYF. CDR3 sequence (DNA): TGTGCCAGCAGCTTACCGGGGACAGGGGCGGGATACGAGCAGTACTTC.

J is TRBJ2-5 and V is TRBV5-4; weak D call: TRBD1 (5 bases). The germline V gene encodes CDR1 SGHNT and CDR2 YYREEE (reference sequence). The CDR3 is 14 amino acids. V was pared by 0 bases and J by 5 bases, with 11 bases between. The CDR3, as DNA: TGTGCCAGCAGCTTGGGAGCAGGGTTGGAGACCCAGTACTTC. It codes for CASSLGAGLETQYF.

V and J are TRBV10-3 and TRBJ2-7; the match to TRBD1 covers 11 bases. CDR1 ENHRY and CDR2 SYGVKD come from the germline V gene. The junction had 6 bases not matched to a gene; V was cut back by 4 bases and J by 4 bases. The CDR3 sequence is 15 residues long. The CDR3 bases are TGTGCCATCAGTGCCAGGGGGGACAGGGGGTACGAGCAGTACTTC. Protein sequence: CAISARGDRGYEQYF.

The CDR3 DNA reads as TGTGCCAGTAGTGGACAGTTAGTTGAAGCTTTCTTT. Its translation: CASSGQLVEAFF. This sequence joins TRBV19 and TRBJ1-1, with TRBD1 as a possible D gene (6 bases). Germline CDR1 and CDR2: LNHDA and SQIVND (reference sequence). The CDR3 is made up of 12 amino acids. V was pared by 5 bases and J by 7 bases, with 11 bases between.

This chain joins TRBV6-6 and TRBJ1-2, with D possibly TRBD1 on 5 matching bases. The CDR3 is made up of 14 amino acids. The germline V gene encodes CDR1 MNHNY and CDR2 SVGAGI (reference sequence). V lost 7 bases and J lost 4, with 16 bases in between. The CDR3 region is CASTGPGHSYGYTF. The CDR3 DNA sequence: TGTGCCAGCACCGGGCCAGGGCATAGCTATGGCTACACCTTC.

This chain connects TRBV10-3 to TRBJ2-7; 7 nucleotides align to TRBD1. The CDR3 is 14 residues long. V lost 6 bases and J lost 0; bases outside the gene matches: 5. CDR1 and CDR2 (germline): ENHRY, SYGVKD. CDR3 protein: CAIRGQEVSYEQYF. DNA for the CDR3: TGTGCCATCAGAGGACAGGAAGTCTCCTACGAGCAGTACTTC.